This T cell receptor beta chain was sequenced for a study of T cells after yellow fever vaccination. Study as a whole: The authors prepared low-cell-number fractions using SMART-Seq v4 Ultra Low Input.

This CDR3 contains 15 residues. Germline lookup yields CDR1 SGHDN and CDR2 FVKESK. Between the trimmed V and J ends, which lost 1 base and 5 bases, there was a span of 14 bases. A universal primer site and UMIs were added as TCR cDNA was made by 5'RACE template switching. Using its own MiXCR run on the 5' RACE reads, TCRdb lists one record per CDR3 protein. The sample includes around 590,000 distinct CDR3 sequences, around 12% of them seen just once. The study's findings and limits: Sorted repertoires could include abundant contaminating clonotypes from bulk cells.

This clonotype turned up a few times. The antigen remains unidentified. The sequence was collected from a man aged 25-45 years who received the YFV17D yellow fever vaccine. Here the sequenced sample was PBMCs, taken on the day of the yellow fever booster vaccination. The rearrangement joins TRBV14 to TRBJ2-5; no clear D gene. CDR3 region: CASSQVSAGWETQYF. The DNA of the CDR3 is TGTGCCAGCAGCCAAGTATCCGCTGGATGGGAGACCCAGTACTTC.